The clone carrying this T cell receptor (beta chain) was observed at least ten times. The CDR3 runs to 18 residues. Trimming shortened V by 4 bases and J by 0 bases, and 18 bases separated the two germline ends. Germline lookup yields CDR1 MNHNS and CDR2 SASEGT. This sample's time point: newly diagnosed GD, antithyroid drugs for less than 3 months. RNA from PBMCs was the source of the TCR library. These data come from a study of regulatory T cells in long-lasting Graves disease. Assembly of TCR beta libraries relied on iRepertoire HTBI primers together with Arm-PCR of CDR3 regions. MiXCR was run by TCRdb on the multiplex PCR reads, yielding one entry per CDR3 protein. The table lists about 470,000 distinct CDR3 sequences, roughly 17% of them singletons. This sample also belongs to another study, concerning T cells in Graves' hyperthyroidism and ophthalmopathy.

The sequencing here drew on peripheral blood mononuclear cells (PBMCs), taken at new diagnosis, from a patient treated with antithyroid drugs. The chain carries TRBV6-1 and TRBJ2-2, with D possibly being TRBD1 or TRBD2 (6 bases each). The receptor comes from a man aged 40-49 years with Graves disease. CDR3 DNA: TGTGCCAGCAGTGGAATCCCCCGGGGGCTAGCGAACACCGGGGAGCTGTTTTTT. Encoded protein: CASSGIPRGLANTGELFF.